The clone carrying this T cell receptor beta chain was counted a single time. This entry belongs to a study of OX40 agonist ivuxolimab in advanced cancers. Study-level information: Patients took ivuxolimab, an agonistic anti-OX40 (CD134) antibody. Eligibility rules accepted prior anti-PD-1, anti-PD-L1 or anti-CTLA-4 therapy, and under 45% had some. Ivuxolimab was delivered to patients intravenously every 2 weeks at doses spanning 0.01 to 10 mg/kg. Of mixed ages from roughly 23 to 85 and averaging around 60 years, the group was around 78% male.

Clones were sequenced by immunoSEQ multiplex PCR, and TCRdb holds only the in-frame ones, with some missing. The table includes approximately 80,000 clones, roughly 85% detected once. From germline, CDR1 is KGHSH and CDR2 LQKENI. The J segment lost 6 bases and the V segment lost 4 bases, leaving 8 bases of the junction unmatched. The CDR3 totals 14 residues. This receptor was taken from an adult with an advanced solid tumor such as melanoma, head and neck, liver or kidney cancer. The J gene is TRBJ1-1, the V gene TRBV18; 7 positions agree with TRBD1. The specimen was CD4+ or CD8+ T cells sorted from blood, collected in a trial of the OX40 agonist ivuxolimab. CDR3 loop: CASSLTGTASEAFF. Written as DNA, the CDR3 is TGTGCCAGCTCACTTACCGGGACAGCGTCTGAAGCTTTCTTT.